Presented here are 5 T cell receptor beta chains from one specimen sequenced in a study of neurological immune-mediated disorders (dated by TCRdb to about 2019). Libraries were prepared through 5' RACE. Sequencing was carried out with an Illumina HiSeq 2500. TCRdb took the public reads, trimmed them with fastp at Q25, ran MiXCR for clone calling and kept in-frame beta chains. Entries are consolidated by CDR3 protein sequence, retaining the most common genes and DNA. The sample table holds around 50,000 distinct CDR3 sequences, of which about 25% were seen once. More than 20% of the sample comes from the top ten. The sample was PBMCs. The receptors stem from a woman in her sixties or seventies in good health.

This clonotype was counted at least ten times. CDR3 nucleotides: TGCGCCAGCAGCGGCCGGGACCAGGCTAATGAAAAACTGTTTTTT. Its protein product is CASSGRDQANEKLFF. The chain couples TRBV4-1 to TRBJ1-4; D perhaps matches TRBD1 (5 bases). The CDR3 is 15 residues long. V dropped 5 bases and J dropped 3 bases, with 13 bases sitting between them. Germline CDR1 MGHRA, CDR2 YSYEKL.

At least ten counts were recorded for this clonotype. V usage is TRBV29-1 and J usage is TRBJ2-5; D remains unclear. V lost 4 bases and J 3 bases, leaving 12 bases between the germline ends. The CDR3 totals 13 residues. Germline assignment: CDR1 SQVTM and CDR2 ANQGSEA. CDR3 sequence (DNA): TGCAGCGTTGTCCGCGGACCGGAAGAGACCCAGTACTTC. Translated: CSVVRGPEETQYF.

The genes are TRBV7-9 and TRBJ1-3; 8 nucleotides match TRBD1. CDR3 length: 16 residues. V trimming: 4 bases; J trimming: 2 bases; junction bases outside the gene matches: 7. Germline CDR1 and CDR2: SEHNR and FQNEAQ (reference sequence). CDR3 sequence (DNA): TGTGCCAGCAGCTCCCGGGACAGGAAGGCTGGAAACACCATATATTTT. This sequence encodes CASSSRDRKAGNTIYF.

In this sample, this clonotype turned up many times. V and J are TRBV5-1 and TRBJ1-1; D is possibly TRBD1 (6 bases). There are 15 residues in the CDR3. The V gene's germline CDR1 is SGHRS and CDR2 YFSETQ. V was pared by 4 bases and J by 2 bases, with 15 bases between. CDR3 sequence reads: CASSPDRKLNTEAFF. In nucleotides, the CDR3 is TGCGCCAGCAGCCCAGACAGGAAACTAAACACTGAAGCTTTCTTT.

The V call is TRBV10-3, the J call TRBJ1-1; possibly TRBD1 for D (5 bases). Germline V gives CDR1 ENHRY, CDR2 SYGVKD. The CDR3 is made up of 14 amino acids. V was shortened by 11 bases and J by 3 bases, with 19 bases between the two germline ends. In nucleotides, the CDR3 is TGTGCCGTCTCGTCTGGGGGAAGGGACACTGAAGCTTTCTTT. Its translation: CAVSSGGRDTEAFF.